These 20 T cell receptor beta chains were sequenced from one sample in a study of CD8 T cells in Susac syndrome. Reverse transcription of roughly 0.5 to 1 ug RNA used random hexamers. One entry per CDR3 protein, called by TCRdb with MiXCR from the immunoSEQ multiplex PCR reads. The sample has tens of thousands of distinct CDR3 sequences, over 90% seen once. Sequenced: CD8+ T cells from PBMCs. These receptors originate from a human donor in good health.

The chain carries TRBV4-1 and TRBJ2-2, with D unclear. From germline, CDR1 is MGHRA and CDR2 YSYEKL. The CDR3 is 11 residues long. V gave up 0 bases and J gave up 13 bases, with 6 bases separating them. CDR3 coding DNA: TGCGCCAGCAGCCAAGATGCTGGGCTGTTTTTT. It translates to CASSQDAGLFF.

With respect to this clonotype: The CDR3 end shows no conserved phenylalanine or tryptophan, and so a read error is likely. This chain uses TRBV13 with TRBJ1-1; D is unresolved. Trimming removed 7 bases at V and 6 bases at J, with 15 bases between. From germline, CDR1 is PRHDT and CDR2 FYEKMQ (reference sequence). There are 13 residues in the CDR3. CDR3 loop: CASTLSPGSEAFL. DNA of the CDR3: TGTGCCAGCACCCTATCCCCGGGGTCTGAAGCTTTCCTT.

This clonotype was observed once. This chain connects TRBV3-1 to TRBJ2-2, with 7 bases that match TRBD1. This CDR3 comprises 17 residues. V gave up 1 base and J gave up 0 bases; unmatched junction bases: 5. Germline CDR1 LGHDT, CDR2 YNNKEL (reference sequence). CDR3 residues: CASSQATGVANTGELFF. In DNA form, the CDR3 reads TGTGCCAGCAGCCAAGCAACAGGGGTCGCGAACACCGGGGAGCTGTTTTTT.

V gene TRBV6-6 combines with J gene TRBJ2-1, with 9 bases identical to TRBD1. Trimming cost V 4 bases and J 9 bases; bases outside gene matches: 7. The CDR3 totals 14 residues. In germline, CDR1 is MNHNY, CDR2 SVGAGI (reference sequence). The CDR3 region has the DNA TGTGCCAGCAGTTTACTCACAGGGGGCGCTGAGCAGTTCTTC. It specifies CASSLLTGGAEQFF.

This chain uses TRBV27 with TRBJ2-4; unclear D gene. CDR3 length: 13 amino acids. The germline V gene has CDR1 MNHEY and CDR2 SMNVEV (reference sequence). V was trimmed by 6 bases and J by 9 bases, leaving 15 bases between them. The CDR3 nucleotides read TGTGCCAGCAGCCTCACGTTTGGATCCATTCAGTACTTC. Translating it yields CASSLTFGSIQYF.

The chain links TRBV6-1 to TRBJ1-5; 7 bases line up with TRBD1. The V gene end was trimmed by 2 bases and the J gene end by 8 bases; junction bases not matched to a gene: 9. The CDR3 is made up of 15 amino acids. Germline V gene data show CDR1 as MNHNS and CDR2 as SASEGT. The chain's CDR3 is CASSERRDRIKPQHF. For the CDR3, the DNA is TGTGCCAGCAGTGAACGCCGGGACAGAATAAAGCCCCAGCATTTT.

This chain links TRBV5-1 with TRBJ2-4; D is perhaps TRBD1 (5 bases). Trimming cost V 2 bases and J 6 bases, with 24 bases left between them. CDR3 length equals 18 residues. Germline CDR1 SGHRS, CDR2 YFSETQ. The CDR3 sequence is CASSFSSADGAKGNIQYF. DNA of the CDR3: TGCGCCAGCAGCTTTTCCTCCGCCGATGGGGCTAAGGGAAACATTCAGTACTTC. The whole variable domain, remainder taken from reference TRBV5-1 and TRBJ2-4, is KAGVTQTPRYLIKTRGQQVTLSCSPISGHRSVSWYQQTPGQGLQFLFEYFSETQRNKGNFPGRFSGRQFSNSRSEMNVSTLELGDSALYLCASSFSSADGAKGNIQYFGAGTRLSVL.

This sequence joins TRBV6-2 or TRBV6-3 and TRBJ2-7; unclear D gene. CDR1 and CDR2 from the germline V gene are MNHEY and SVGEGT. The V end lost 4 bases, the J end lost 2 bases, and 15 bases lay between the germline ends. The CDR3 extends over 15 amino acids. The CDR3 coding sequence is TGTGCCAGCAGTTTTGGGATAAAGCCGGCCTACGAGCAGTACTTC. This gives the protein CASSFGIKPAYEQYF.

The V and J genes are TRBV7-6 and TRBJ2-4; D perhaps matches TRBD2 (5 bases). The V end was cut by 0 bases, the J end by 7 bases, with 16 bases between. The CDR3 is 16 amino acids. Per the germline V gene, CDR1 is SGHVS and CDR2 is FNYEAQ. The CDR3 DNA follows: TGTGCCAGCAGCTTAGCCCACGGACTTTTTATGAACATTCAGTACTTC. Its translation is CASSLAHGLFMNIQYF.

CDR3 DNA: TGTGCCAGCAGTGAATCAGGAGGGGGAGAAAAACTGTTTTTT. It translates to CASSESGGGEKLFF. The chain is built from TRBV25-1 and TRBJ1-4; TRBD1 might be the D (6 bases). Trimming removed 1 base from V and 8 bases from J, with 11 bases in between. The CDR3 covers 14 residues. Germline CDR1 reads MGHDK; CDR2 reads SYGVNS.

This clonotype was detected only once. This rearrangement joins TRBV20-1 to TRBJ1-1; D is undetermined. The CDR3 sequence is 11 residues long. Germline loops: CDR1 DFQATT, CDR2 SNEGSKA (reference sequence). V lost 3 bases and J 3 bases, leaving 5 bases between the germline ends. The CDR3 reads CSARAYTEAFF. DNA of the CDR3: TGCAGTGCTAGGGCCTACACTGAAGCTTTCTTT.

The genes are TRBV13 and TRBJ2-7, with D perhaps matching TRBD2 (6 bases). V lost 1 base and J lost 1, with 26 bases in between. From germline, CDR1 is PRHDT and CDR2 FYEKMQ (reference sequence). The CDR3 sequence is 20 residues long. The CDR3 here is CASSLVNTGTSELPSYEQYF. The CDR3 bases are TGTGCCAGCAGCTTAGTTAATACCGGGACTTCTGAGCTACCTTCCTACGAGCAGTACTTC.

The chain uses TRBV25-1 and TRBJ2-5; D remains unclear. The CDR3 runs to 12 residues. Trimming pared 8 bases from V and 5 bases from J, leaving 12 bases between. The germline V gene has CDR1 MGHDK and CDR2 SYGVNS. CDR3 protein: CASQEQQETQYF. The CDR3 DNA reads as TGTGCCAGCCAGGAACAGCAGGAGACCCAGTACTTC. The complete variable domain, with remaining parts taken from reference TRBV25-1 and TRBJ2-5, reads EADIYQTPRYLVIGTGKKITLECSQTMGHDKMYWYQQDPGMELHLIHYSYGVNSTEKGDLSSESTVSRIRTEHFPLTLESARPSHTSQYLCASQEQQETQYFGPGTRLLVL.

This clonotype was observed once. The chain is built from TRBV4-1 and TRBJ2-5; possible D gene TRBD2, 5 bases. The CDR3 consists of 15 residues. Looked up from germline, CDR1 is MGHRA and CDR2 is YSYEKL. Trimming took 4 bases from V and 6 from J, leaving 18 bases between them. The CDR3 here is CASSLSGRVLQTQYF. The CDR3 DNA sequence: TGCGCCAGCAGCCTCTCCGGGCGGGTGTTGCAGACCCAGTACTTC.

V usage is TRBV18 and J usage is TRBJ2-1; maybe TRBD2 (7 bases). Germline V CDR1 and CDR2: KGHSH, LQKENI. Trimming cost V 2 bases and J 5 bases, with 13 bases left between them. CDR3 length equals 15 residues. The CDR3 loop reads CASSPGAGAHNEQFF. The CDR3 region has the DNA TGTGCCAGCTCACCAGGGGCGGGGGCTCACAATGAGCAGTTCTTC.

The sample holds one count of this clonotype. This chain uses TRBV15 with TRBJ2-7, with TRBD1 matching 7 bases. The V gene end was trimmed by 3 bases and the J gene end by 0 bases; junction bases not matched to a gene: 5. Germline V gene sequence: CDR1 LNHNV, CDR2 YYDKDF (reference sequence). CDR3 length: 15 amino acids. CDR3 in DNA: TGTGCCACCAGCAGCACAGGGGTCCCCTCCTACGAGCAGTACGTC. It yields the protein CATSSTGVPSYEQYV.

Written as DNA, the CDR3 is TGCAGCGTTGAAACTGGGGTGATTAACTATGGCTACACCTTC. This codes for CSVETGVINYGYTF. This chain links TRBV29-1 with TRBJ1-2; D is unclear. This CDR3 spans 14 amino acids. Germline V lookup: CDR1 SQVTM, CDR2 ANQGSEA. V dropped 2 bases and J dropped 1 base, with 11 bases sitting between them.

The chain uses TRBV24-1 and TRBJ2-3; D uncertain. V lost 4 bases and J lost 4, with 17 bases in between. The CDR3 sequence is 16 residues long. The germline gives CDR1 KGHDR, CDR2 SFDVKD. CDR3 amino acids: CATSEPALVASDTQYF. CDR3 DNA: TGTGCCACCAGTGAACCGGCCCTAGTCGCTTCAGATACGCAGTATTTT.

This chain links TRBV6-1 with TRBJ1-1; D is uncertain. Germline V lookup: CDR1 MNHNS, CDR2 SASEGT. CDR3 length equals 10 residues. The V end was cut by 6 bases, the J end by 3 bases, with 2 bases between. CDR3 loop: CASRDTEAFF. The CDR3 nucleotides are TGTGCCAGCAGGGACACTGAAGCTTTCTTT.

V usage is TRBV5-4 and J usage is TRBJ2-6; maybe TRBD2 (5 bases). V was shortened by 2 bases and J by 3 bases, with 18 bases between the two germline ends. The CDR3 length is 18 residues. The germline V gene encodes CDR1 SGHNT and CDR2 YYREEE (reference sequence). The CDR3 DNA is TGTGCCAGCAGCTTACTAGGGCAGGCAGTTGATGGGGCCAACGTCCTGACTTTC. Its protein is CASSLLGQAVDGANVLTF.